The 18 T cell receptor beta chains in this list originate from one sample, sequenced in a study of cytomegalovirus exposure and HLA in healthy donors. With 60 Vbeta and 13 Jbeta primers, the PCR was carried out. The data were produced by immunoSEQ multiplex PCR, yet TCRdb's version contains in-frame clones alone and is incomplete. Of under 150,000 clones detected, more than 70% appear once; the ten largest clones hold about 2.2%. What was sequenced was PBMCs. The receptors were sampled from a man aged 45-60 years in good health and CMV-seronegative.

The rearrangement links TRBV9 to TRBJ1-2; perhaps TRBD1 as D (5 bases). The ends were cut back, 4 bases at V and 3 bases at J, with 13 bases in the middle. This CDR3 contains 14 residues. Germline CDR1 and CDR2: SGDLS and YYNGEE. CDR3 nucleotide sequence: TGTGCCAGCAGCCCACAGACAGATTACTATGGCTACACCTTC. The encoded protein is CASSPQTDYYGYTF.

The chain carries TRBV7-9 and TRBJ2-5; 7 nucleotides align to TRBD2. V was clipped by 6 bases and J by 5 bases; unmatched bases: 12. Germline-derived CDR1 and CDR2 are SEHNR and FQNEAQ (reference sequence). CDR3 size: 15 residues. CDR3 DNA sequence: TGTGCCAGCAGTCAAGGAGCGGGGCGAGGGGAGACCCAGTACTTC. It specifies CASSQGAGRGETQYF.

The J gene is TRBJ2-7, the V gene TRBV5-4; TRBD1 aligns across 10 bases. This CDR3 has 15 residues. The germline V gene has CDR1 SGHNT and CDR2 YYREEE (reference sequence). Trimming took 4 bases from V and 3 from J; bases not matched to a gene: 7. The CDR3 is CASSATGTGDYEQYF. CDR3 bases: TGTGCCAGCAGCGCGACGGGGACAGGGGACTACGAGCAGTACTTC.

The chain uses TRBV7-9 and TRBJ1-5, with 12 bases that match TRBD1. V lost 3 bases to trimming and J lost 1 base; unmatched junction nucleotides: 7. The CDR3 contains 18 residues. Germline V lookup: CDR1 SEHNR, CDR2 FQNEAQ (reference sequence). Written as DNA, the CDR3 is TGTGCCAGCAGCTTTGTCGGGACAGGGGGCGCGAGCAATCAGCCCCAGCATTTT. Protein product: CASSFVGTGGASNQPQHF.

The chain recombines TRBV5-1 with TRBJ2-2; unclear D gene. Per germline, CDR1 SGHRS and CDR2 YFSETQ. V gave up 4 bases and J gave up 2 bases, with 9 bases separating them. The CDR3 sequence is 14 residues long. The CDR3 protein is CASSSVRNTGELFF. The CDR3 nucleotides are TGCGCCAGCAGCAGCGTCCGAAACACCGGGGAGCTGTTTTTT.

In this sample, this clone turned up a few times. J is TRBJ2-5 and V is TRBV5-4, with a weak D call TRBD1 (6 bases). Deletions cut 3 bases from V and 5 bases from J, with 17 bases between. This CDR3 is built from 15 residues. Germline CDR1 SGHNT, CDR2 YYREEE (reference sequence). Here the CDR3 reads CASSSEYRESETQYF. Here the CDR3 DNA reads TGTGCCAGCAGCTCCGAGTACAGGGAGTCGGAGACCCAGTACTTC.

The chain combines TRBV12-2 with TRBJ2-2; TRBD2, the table's D call, was not compared with the DNA. TRBV12-2 is recorded as a pseudogene. The CDR3 length is 21 residues. CDR3 sequence: CASRLGRLGLAVIPNTGELFF. The CDR3 coding sequence is TGTGCAAGTCGCTTAGGACGGCTTGGGCTAGCGGTTATCCCCAACACCGGGGAGCTGTTTTTT.

V gene TRBV19 combines with J gene TRBJ2-2; 10 nucleotides align to TRBD2. Germline V lookup: CDR1 LNHDA, CDR2 SQIVND (reference sequence). With V trimmed by 5 bases and J by 7 bases, 7 bases remained unmatched. The CDR3 sequence is 15 residues long. The CDR3 spells CASSDLAGAFGELFF. The CDR3 DNA is TGTGCCAGTAGTGACCTAGCGGGGGCGTTCGGGGAGCTGTTTTTT.

On this clone: The junction differs from germline at one of its ends, possibly a read error. This sequence joins TRBV5-4 and TRBJ1-2, with a weak D call TRBD1 (6 bases). Germline loops: CDR1 SGHNT, CDR2 YYREEE (reference sequence). CDR3 length: 15 amino acids. The DNA for the CDR3 is TGTGCCAGCAGCGACCGACGCAGGGGAAAGAATGGCTGCACCTTC. It yields the protein CASSDRRRGKNGCTF.

Concerning this clone itself: The junction differs from germline at one of its ends, possibly a read error. The chain is built from TRBV14 and TRBJ2-7, with 7 positions matching TRBD1. This CDR3 region has 12 residues. Germline-derived CDR1 and CDR2 are SGHDN and FVKESK. In DNA form, the CDR3 reads TGTGCCAGCAGCCAAGTAGGGACAGTCCTTAACTTC. Protein: CASSQVGTVLNF.

This clone was detected once. V is TRBV19 and J is TRBJ2-1, with 16 bases fitting TRBD2. The length of the CDR3 is 17 residues. Trimming took 9 bases from V and 7 from J; bases not matched to a gene: 12. The germline V gene has CDR1 LNHDA and CDR2 SQIVND (reference sequence). As DNA, the CDR3 is TGTGCCAGCTCACCGGGACTAGCGGGGGGGTGGTTAAATGAGCAGTTCTTC. Translating gives CASSPGLAGGWLNEQFF.

The V and J genes are TRBV19 and TRBJ2-3; weak D call: TRBD1 (5 bases). Germline CDR1 is LNHDA and CDR2 is SQIVND (reference sequence). This CDR3 comprises 12 residues. Trimming stripped 7 bases from V and 6 bases from J, with 11 bases between. This chain's CDR3 is CASKGLGDTQYF. CDR3 DNA: TGTGCCAGTAAGGGGTTGGGTGATACGCAGTATTTT.

This clone has more than one count but fewer than ten. This chain's CDR3 is CASSQDPMAGDYGYTF. The CDR3 coding sequence is TGCGCCAGCAGCCAAGATCCAATGGCAGGGGACTATGGCTACACCTTC. The rearrangement links TRBV4-1 to TRBJ1-2; D perhaps matches TRBD1 (6 bases). Trimming pared 0 bases from V and 3 bases from J, leaving 14 bases between. CDR1 MGHRA and CDR2 YSYEKL come from the germline V gene. This CDR3 region has 16 residues.

This clone occurred a few times. The chain uses TRBV7-3 and TRBJ2-3; 11 positions match TRBD2. The CDR3 sequence is 16 residues long. V trimming: 5 bases; J trimming: 4 bases; junction bases outside the gene matches: 8. Looked up from germline, CDR1 is SGHTA and CDR2 is FQGTGA. Here the CDR3 reads CASSALLSGGADTQYF. The CDR3 DNA reads as TGTGCCAGCAGCGCCCTACTTAGCGGGGGGGCAGATACGCAGTATTTT.

The V call is TRBV19, the J call TRBJ1-4; D is ambiguous. Trimming took 3 bases from V and 4 from J, leaving 6 bases between them. Germline CDR1 is LNHDA and CDR2 is SQIVND (reference sequence). CDR3 length: 13 residues. CDR3 amino acids: CASSMDFNEKLFF. Written as DNA, the CDR3 is TGTGCCAGTAGTATGGACTTTAATGAAAAACTGTTTTTT.

The chain combines TRBV5-1 with TRBJ1-1; no clear D gene. This CDR3 is 15 amino acids long. V gave up 4 bases and J gave up 1 base, with 14 bases separating them. CDR1 is SGHRS, CDR2 YFSETQ, per germline. The CDR3 DNA is TGCGCCAGCAGCCCCAGGACGGACTCGAACACTGAAGCTTTCTTT. Translated: CASSPRTDSNTEAFF. The variable domain in full, completed from reference TRBV5-1 and TRBJ1-1, reads KAGVTQTPRYLIKTRGQQVTLSCSPISGHRSVSWYQQTPGQGLQFLFEYFSETQRNKGNFPGRFSGRQFSNSRSEMNVSTLELGDSALYLCASSPRTDSNTEAFFGQGTRLTVV.

V and J are TRBV7-3 and TRBJ1-1; the D gene is possibly TRBD1 (5 bases). The CDR3 extends over 14 amino acids. The V gene lost 4 bases and the J gene lost 0 bases, with 9 bases spanning the gap. Germline V gene sequence: CDR1 SGHTA, CDR2 FQGTGA. The CDR3 DNA reads TGTGCCAGCAGCTCGGGGGTTATGAACACTGAAGCTTTCTTT. Translating it yields CASSSGVMNTEAFF.

The CDR3 region is CASSLSDIDEKLFF. CDR3 bases: TGTGCCAGCAGCTTGTCCGACATTGATGAAAAACTGTTTTTT. The chain couples TRBV5-4 to TRBJ1-4; D call uncertain. The CDR3 is 14 amino acids. Per the germline V gene, CDR1 is SGHNT and CDR2 is YYREEE (reference sequence). V gave up 1 base and J gave up 6 bases, with 10 bases separating them.